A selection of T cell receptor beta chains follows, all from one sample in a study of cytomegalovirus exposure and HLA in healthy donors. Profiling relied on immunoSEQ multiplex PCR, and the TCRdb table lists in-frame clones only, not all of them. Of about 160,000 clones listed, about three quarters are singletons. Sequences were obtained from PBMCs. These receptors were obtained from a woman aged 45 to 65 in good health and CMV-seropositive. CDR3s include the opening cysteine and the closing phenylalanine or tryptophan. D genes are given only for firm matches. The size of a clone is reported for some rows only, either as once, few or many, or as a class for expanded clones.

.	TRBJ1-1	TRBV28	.	CASRPPGVKVAFF	TGTGCCAGCAGACCCCCAGGGGTAAAAGTAGCTTTCTTT
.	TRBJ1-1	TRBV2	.	CAGSESQGYTEAFF	TGTGCCGGCAGTGAAAGTCAGGGGTACACTGAAGCTTTCTTT
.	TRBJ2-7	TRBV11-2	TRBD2	CASSPAYGGGYEQYF	TGTGCCAGCAGTCCCGCTTATGGGGGGGGCTACGAGCAGTACTTC
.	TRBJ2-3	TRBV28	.	CASSLAGDTQYF	TGTGCCAGCAGCCTGGCGGGAGATACGCAGTATTTT
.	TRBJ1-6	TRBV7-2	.	CASSLVVRGNSPLHF	TGTGCCAGCAGCTTAGTGGTCAGGGGAAACTCACCCCTCCACTTT
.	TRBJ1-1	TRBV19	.	CASSRIPNTEAFF	TGTGCCAGTTCGCGCATACCCAACACTGAAGCTTTCTTT
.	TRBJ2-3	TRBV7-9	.	CASSLRAGTRTDTQYF	TGTGCCAGCAGCTTACGGGCGGGAACCCGCACAGATACGCAGTATTTT
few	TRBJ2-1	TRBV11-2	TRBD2	CASSLDPPGLAGAHEQFF	TGTGCCAGCAGCTTAGATCCCCCGGGACTAGCGGGAGCACATGAGCAGTTCTTC
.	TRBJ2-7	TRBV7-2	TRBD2	CASSAPRGLAGEADEQYF	TGTGCCAGCAGCGCACCCCGAGGGCTAGCGGGAGAGGCCGACGAGCAGTACTTC
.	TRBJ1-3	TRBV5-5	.	CASSLAPGAQNTIYF	TGTGCCAGCAGCTTGGCCCCGGGAGCACAAAACACCATATATTTT
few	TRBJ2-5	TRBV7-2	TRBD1	CASSSGQGAITETQYF	TGTGCCAGCAGCTCGGGACAGGGGGCAATTACGGAGACCCAGTACTTC
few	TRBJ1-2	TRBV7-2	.	CASSLGGGEGSRYGYTF	TGTGCCAGCAGCTTAGGGGGAGGGGAGGGAAGTAGGTATGGCTACACCTTC
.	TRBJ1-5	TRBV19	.	CASKWNEAVSNQPQHF	TGTGCCAGTAAATGGAATGAGGCAGTTAGCAATCAGCCCCAGCATTTT
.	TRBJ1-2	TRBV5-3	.	CARSGRDMRGYTF	TGTGCCAGAAGCGGCCGGGACATGAGGGGCTACACCTTC
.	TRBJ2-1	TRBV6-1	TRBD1	CASSAGTDTYNEQFF	TGTGCCAGCAGTGCCGGGACAGACACCTACAATGAGCAGTTCTTC
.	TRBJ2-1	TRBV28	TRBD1	CASSSTGTDYNEQFF	TGTGCCAGCAGCTCTACCGGGACAGACTACAATGAGCAGTTCTTC
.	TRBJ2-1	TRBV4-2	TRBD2	CASSQGNSGKGGGTYNEQFF	TGTGCCAGCAGCCAAGGTAATAGCGGGAAAGGGGGGGGGACCTACAATGAGCAGTTCTTC
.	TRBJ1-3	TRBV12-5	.	CASGLSTGGSGNTIYF	TGTGCTAGTGGTTTGTCGACGGGGGGGTCTGGAAACACCATATATTTT
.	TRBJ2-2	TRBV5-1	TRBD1	CASSASGQGDTGELFF	TGCGCCAGCAGCGCCTCGGGACAGGGCGACACCGGGGAGCTGTTTTTT
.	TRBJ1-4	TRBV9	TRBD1	CASSVGTGAGEKLFF	TGTGCCAGCAGCGTAGGGACAGGGGCTGGTGAAAAACTGTTTTTT
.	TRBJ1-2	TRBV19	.	CASSREGFYGYTF	TGTGCCAGTAGTAGGGAGGGCTTCTATGGCTACACCTTC
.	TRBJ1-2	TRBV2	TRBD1	CASSPGQGNYGYTF	TGTGCCAGCAGTCCGGGACAGGGAAACTATGGCTACACCTTC
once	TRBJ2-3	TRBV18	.	CASSPLGGVGTDTQYF	TGTGCCAGCTCACCCCTGGGGGGAGTGGGCACAGATACGCAGTATTTT
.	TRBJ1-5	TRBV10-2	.	CASSGGYNQPQHF	TGCGCCAGCAGCGGGGGGTACAATCAGCCCCAGCATTTT
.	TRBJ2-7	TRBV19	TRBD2	CASGRGGGGYYEQYF	TGTGCCAGCGGCCGGGGAGGCGGGGGATACTACGAGCAGTACTTC
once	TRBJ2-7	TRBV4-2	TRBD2	CASSGTSGRGPSYEQYF	TGTGCCAGCAGCGGGACTAGCGGGAGGGGTCCGTCCTACGAGCAGTACTTC
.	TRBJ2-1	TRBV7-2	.	CASSLGYGDAYNEQFF	TGTGCCAGCAGCTTAGGATACGGAGACGCCTACAATGAGCAGTTCTTC
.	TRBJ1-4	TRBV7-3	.	CASSSGQNEKLFF	TGTGCCAGCAGCTCCGGACAGAATGAAAAACTGTTTTTT
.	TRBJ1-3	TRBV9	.	CASSVGAGTGNTIYF	TGTGCCAGCAGCGTAGGGGCAGGTACGGGAAACACCATATATTTT
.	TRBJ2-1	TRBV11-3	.	CASSSTSNEQFF	TGTGCCAGCAGCTCCACCAGCAATGAGCAGTTCTTC
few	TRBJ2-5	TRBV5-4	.	CASSLIRVQETQYF	TGTGCCAGCAGCTTGATCCGGGTCCAAGAGACCCAGTACTTC
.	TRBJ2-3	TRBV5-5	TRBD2	CASSLGTGTSDTQYF	TGTGCCAGCAGCTTGGGGACTGGGACTAGCGATACGCAGTATTTT
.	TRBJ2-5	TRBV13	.	CASPVGGIEETQYF	TGTGCCAGCCCAGTAGGAGGTATAGAAGAGACCCAGTACTTC
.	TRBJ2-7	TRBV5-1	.	CASSLEGVPYEQYF	TGCGCCAGCAGCTTGGAGGGGGTACCCTACGAGCAGTACTTC
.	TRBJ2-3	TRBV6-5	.	CASSPSQGPQYF	TGTGCCAGCAGCCCAAGCCAGGGTCCGCAGTATTTT
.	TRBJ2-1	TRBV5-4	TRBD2	CASSTGTSGGAFYNEQFF	TGTGCCAGCAGCACCGGGACTAGCGGGGGGGCGTTCTACAATGAGCAGTTCTTC
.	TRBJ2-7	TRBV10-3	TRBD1	CAISESEGTGQQYF	TGTGCCATCAGTGAGTCAGAGGGGACAGGTCAGCAGTACTTC
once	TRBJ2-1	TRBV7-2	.	CASSLAGTNEQFF	TGTGCCAGCAGCTTAGCGGGGACTAATGAGCAGTTCTTC
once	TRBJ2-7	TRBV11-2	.	CASSINSPYGEQYF	TGTGCCAGCAGCATTAATTCCCCGTACGGCGAGCAGTACTTC
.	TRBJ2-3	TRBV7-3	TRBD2	CASSLVASGKGADTQYF	TGTGCCAGCAGCTTAGTAGCTAGCGGGAAGGGGGCAGATACGCAGTATTTT
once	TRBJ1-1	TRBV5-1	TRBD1	CASSRTTGGITEAFF	TGCGCCAGCAGCAGAACGACAGGGGGCATCACTGAAGCTTTCTTT
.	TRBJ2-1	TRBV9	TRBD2	CASSVGLAGPLYNEQFF	TGTGCCAGCAGCGTAGGGCTAGCGGGACCCCTTTACAATGAGCAGTTCTTC
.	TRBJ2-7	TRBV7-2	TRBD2	CASSKTSGAYEQYF	TGTGCCAGCAGCAAGACTAGCGGGGCCTACGAGCAGTACTTC
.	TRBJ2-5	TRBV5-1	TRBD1	CASSLSGGQETQYF	TGCGCCAGCAGCCTCTCAGGGGGCCAAGAGACCCAGTACTTC
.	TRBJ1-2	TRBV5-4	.	CASSFPLQGMVYGYTF	TGTGCCAGCAGCTTCCCGTTACAGGGAATGGTCTATGGCTACACCTTC
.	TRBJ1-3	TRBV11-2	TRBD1	CASSWTRGLTGNTIYF	TGTGCCAGCAGCTGGACCAGGGGGCTTACTGGAAACACCATATATTTT
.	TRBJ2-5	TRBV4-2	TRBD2	CASSQAGPGLQETQYF	TGTGCCAGCAGCCAAGCTGGGCCGGGACTACAAGAGACCCAGTACTTC
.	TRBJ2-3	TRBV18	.	CASSPRTAASGTDTQYF	TGTGCCAGCTCACCGAGGACAGCGGCCTCAGGCACAGATACGCAGTATTTT
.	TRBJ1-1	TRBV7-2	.	CASSFTGSAFF	TGTGCCAGCAGTTTCACAGGGTCAGCTTTCTTT
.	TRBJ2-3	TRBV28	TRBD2	CASASLAGGTDTQYF	TGTGCCAGCGCTTCCCTAGCGGGAGGCACAGATACGCAGTATTTT
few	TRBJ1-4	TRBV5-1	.	CASSDGLEGEKLFF	TGCGCCAGCAGCGACGGACTGGAGGGGGAAAAACTGTTTTTT
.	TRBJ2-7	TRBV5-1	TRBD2	CASSVGPSGSYEQYF	TGCGCCAGCAGCGTGGGGCCTAGCGGCTCCTACGAGCAGTACTTC
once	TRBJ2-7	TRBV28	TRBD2	CASSSPAPAGVRHEQYF	TGTGCCAGCAGTTCCCCCGCGCCAGCGGGAGTCCGTCACGAGCAGTACTTC
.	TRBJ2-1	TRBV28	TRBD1	CASRVLTGGPYNEQFF	TGTGCCAGCCGAGTTTTGACAGGGGGACCCTACAATGAGCAGTTCTTC
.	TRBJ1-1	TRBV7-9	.	CASSKTKRAFF	TGTGCCAGCAGCAAAACGAAGAGAGCTTTCTTT